Included here is one T cell receptor (beta chain) sequence, with context. The data derive from a study of T-cell reconstitution after alpha-beta-depleted transplantation in children. TCRbeta library construction was performed incorporating unique molecular identifiers. TCRdb reanalysed the PCR reads using MiXCR and keeps one entry per CDR3 protein. The repertoire includes 350,000 to 450,000 distinct CDR3 sequences, 10% to 15% of them detected once, and around 4% sits in the top ten. The TCR sequence derives from a human donor who donated a stem cell graft to a child with Fanconi anemia. This specimen consisted of PBMCs, obtained from the stem cell graft.

The chain's CDR3 is CASSRQGVNSNQPQHF. CDR3 sequence (DNA): TGTGCCAGCTCGAGACAGGGGGTAAATAGCAATCAGCCCCAGCATTTT. This rearrangement joins TRBV6-1 to TRBJ1-5, with TRBD1 matching 9 bases. CDR3 length equals 16 residues. The V and J ends lost 8 bases and 0 bases, in that order; junction bases with no gene match: 8. Germline V gives CDR1 MNHNS, CDR2 SASEGT.